One and the same sample provided the 25 T cell receptor beta chains below, sequenced in a study of cytomegalovirus exposure and HLA in healthy donors. PCR used 60 Vbeta primers and 13 Jbeta primers. The repertoire was sequenced with immunoSEQ multiplex PCR; TCRdb's copy has only in-frame clones and lacks some. The table lists tens of thousands of clones, approximately 80% of them singletons. Input material: PBMCs. The receptors come from a woman aged 25-40 years in good health and CMV-seronegative.

The chain links TRBV11-3 to TRBJ2-2; tentatively, D is TRBD1 (5 bases). The CDR3 runs to 15 residues. CDR1 and CDR2 (germline): SGHNT, YENEEA. V shed 4 bases and J shed 5 bases, with 14 bases lying between them. The CDR3 DNA reads as TGTGCCAGCAGCTCAGGGTACTCCGTGACCGGGGAGCTGTTTTTT. It is translated as CASSSGYSVTGELFF.

This chain joins TRBV5-8 and TRBJ2-1; 12 positions match TRBD2. Germline V gene data show CDR1 as SGHTS and CDR2 as YDEGEE. V shed 4 bases and J 8 bases; nucleotides not matched to a gene: 13. The CDR3 runs to 17 residues. This CDR3 reads CASSEPLAGGLKDEQFF. CDR3 in DNA: TGTGCCAGCAGCGAACCTCTAGCGGGGGGGCTTAAGGATGAGCAGTTCTTC.

The V gene is TRBV27, the J gene TRBJ1-1, with no clear D. V was cut by 3 bases and J by 0 bases, with 14 bases left in between. Germline CDR1 is MNHEY and CDR2 is SMNVEV (reference sequence). The CDR3 is 16 residues long. The CDR3 nucleotides read TGTGCCAGCAGTTTGGCGGGTTACAAACTGAACACTGAAGCTTTCTTT. Protein product: CASSLAGYKLNTEAFF.

The chain is built from TRBV30 and TRBJ1-3, with D unresolved. The V and J ends lost 3 bases and 0 bases respectively, with 12 bases between them. This CDR3 comprises 15 residues. Germline values: CDR1 GTSNPN, CDR2 SVGIG (reference sequence). The CDR3 DNA reads as TGTGCCTGGAGCCGTCTTGGCACCTCTGGAAACACCATATATTTT. Its protein is CAWSRLGTSGNTIYF.

V usage is TRBV19 and J usage is TRBJ2-2; D is perhaps TRBD1 (5 bases). V lost 2 bases and J lost 0, with 10 bases in between. This CDR3 has 16 residues. Germline lookup yields CDR1 LNHDA and CDR2 SQIVND (reference sequence). The CDR3 protein is CASSITPGSNTGELFF. The CDR3, as DNA: TGTGCCAGTAGTATAACTCCAGGGTCGAACACCGGGGAGCTGTTTTTT. The variable domain in full, with the rest retrieved from reference TRBV19 and TRBJ2-2, is DGGITQSPKYLFRKEGQNVTLSCEQNLNHDAMYWYRQDPGQGLRLIYYSQIVNDFQKGDIAEGYSVSREKKESFPLTVTSAQKNPTAFYLCASSITPGSNTGELFFGEGSRLTVL.

CDR3 nucleotide sequence: TGTGCCAGCAGTTCCTCCACAGGGGCGTCCTACGAGCAGTACTTC. Its protein product is CASSSSTGASYEQYF. The chain employs TRBV6-6 and TRBJ2-7; 7 bases are a match to TRBD1. Germline values: CDR1 MNHNY, CDR2 SVGAGI (reference sequence). The CDR3 has 15 residues. The V segment lost 4 bases and the J segment 1 base; nucleotides outside the gene matches: 7.

The V gene is TRBV6-6, the J gene TRBJ1-1; 7 bases match TRBD1. The trim removed 5 bases at V and 1 base at J, leaving 7 bases unmatched. The CDR3 contains 15 residues. CDR1 MNHNY and CDR2 SVGAGI come from the germline V gene (reference sequence). The CDR3, as DNA: TGTGCCAGCAGTGGGTTGGGACAGCGGAACACTGAAGCTTTCTTT. As protein: CASSGLGQRNTEAFF.

In its sample, this clone was seen a few times. Within the sample, other DNA sequences also encode this same CDR3. The J gene is TRBJ2-7, the V gene TRBV11-3, with D maybe TRBD1 (5 bases). This CDR3 region has 12 residues. Trimming took off 5 bases at V and 3 bases at J, with 8 bases between the two ends. CDR1 and CDR2 (germline): SGHNT, YENEEA. The CDR3 coding sequence is TGTGCCAGCAGCCCGGACAACTACGAGCAGTACTTC. Translated, it gives CASSPDNYEQYF. The whole variable domain, filled in from reference TRBV11-3 and TRBJ2-7, reads EAGVVQSPRYKIIEKKQPVAFWCNPISGHNTLYWYLQNLGQGPELLIRYENEEAVDDSQLPKDRFSAERLKGVDSTLKIQPAELGDSAVYLCASSPDNYEQYFGPGTRLTVT.

V gene TRBV19 combines with J gene TRBJ1-5; 8 bases agree with TRBD1. There are 16 residues in the CDR3. V gave up 5 bases and J gave up 6 bases; unmatched junction bases: 12. The germline CDR1 and CDR2 sequences are LNHDA and SQIVND (reference sequence). The CDR3: CASSSGQGAVSQPQHF. In DNA, the CDR3 is TGTGCCAGTAGTTCCGGACAGGGCGCAGTGAGTCAGCCCCAGCATTTT.

CDR3 residues: CASSPRDRGSGANVLTF. The CDR3 DNA follows: TGTGCCAGCTCACCTCGGGACAGGGGGTCTGGGGCCAACGTCCTGACTTTC. The chain joins TRBV18 to TRBJ2-6; 11 bases line up with TRBD1. The germline V gene has CDR1 KGHSH and CDR2 LQKENI. The CDR3 length is 17 residues. J was trimmed by 1 base and V by 3 bases; bases with no gene match: 2.

This chain uses TRBV14 with TRBJ1-4, with a possible D match to TRBD1 (6 bases). Trimming removed 5 bases at V and 14 bases at J, with 15 bases between. Germline CDR1 SGHDN, CDR2 FVKESK. The CDR3 runs 12 residues. The CDR3 bases are TGTGCCAGCAGCTCCTCCGGGGACATTCTGTTTTTT. This translates into CASSSSGDILFF.

The V call is TRBV28, the J call TRBJ1-5; 7 nucleotides match TRBD1. Germline-derived CDR1 and CDR2 are MDHEN and SYDVKM. The ends lost 5 bases at V and 2 bases at J; junction bases unmatched: 6. The CDR3 totals 15 residues. The CDR3 is CASSRDSRGNQPQHF. CDR3 coding DNA: TGTGCCAGCAGTAGGGACAGCAGGGGCAATCAGCCCCAGCATTTT.

The V gene is TRBV5-4, the J gene TRBJ2-5, with 15 bases identical to TRBD2. Germline CDR1 reads SGHNT; CDR2 reads YYREEE (reference sequence). With V trimmed by 4 bases and J by 5 bases, 3 bases remained unmatched. The CDR3 is 15 amino acids. This CDR3 is CASSGLAGGRETQYF. In DNA, the CDR3 is TGTGCCAGCAGCGGACTAGCGGGGGGGCGGGAGACCCAGTACTTC.

The chain joins TRBV5-1 to TRBJ2-7; 10 bases fit TRBD2. Germline V gives CDR1 SGHRS, CDR2 YFSETQ. The CDR3 loop spans 16 amino acids. Unmatched junction bases numbered 14, after V lost 4 bases and J lost 7 bases. CDR3 in DNA: TGCGCCAGCAGCAAGAGCGGAGCGGGGGGGCCTTGGGAGCAGTACTTC. Translated: CASSKSGAGGPWEQYF.

The rearrangement links TRBV19 to TRBJ2-5, with D maybe TRBD2 (6 bases). The J call may be incorrect, as the DNA end agrees better with TRBJ2-7. This CDR3 has 12 residues. Germline V lookup: CDR1 LNHDA, CDR2 SQIVND (reference sequence). In nucleotides, the CDR3 is TGTGCCAGTAGTCGCGGGAACTACGAGCAGTACTTC. Its translation is CASSRGNYEQYF.

This chain connects TRBV18 to TRBJ2-7, with unresolved D. V lost 2 bases and J 4 bases, leaving 9 bases between the germline ends. CDR3 length: 13 residues. CDR1 is KGHSH, CDR2 LQKENI, per germline. The CDR3 nucleotides read TGTGCCAGCTCACCAACCTCGACATACGAGCAGTACTTC. This sequence encodes CASSPTSTYEQYF. Combining the CDR3 with reference TRBV18 and TRBJ2-7 gives the whole variable domain NAGVMQNPRHLVRRRGQEARLRCSPMKGHSHVYWYRQLPEEGLKFMVYLQKENIIDESGMPKERFSAEFPKEGPSILRIQQVVRGDSAAYFCASSPTSTYEQYFGPGTRLTVT.

The rearrangement links TRBV30 to TRBJ2-1; maybe TRBD1 (5 bases). The CDR3 runs to 12 residues. Germline V CDR1 and CDR2: GTSNPN, SVGIG (reference sequence). V gave up 3 bases and J gave up 7 bases, with 10 bases separating them. In DNA, the CDR3 is TGTGCCTGGAGCCCCCAGGGAAATGAGCAGTTCTTC. Amino acids: CAWSPQGNEQFF.

In its sample, this clone was seen a few times. The chain recombines TRBV27 with TRBJ2-1; 9 bases match TRBD1. CDR1 is MNHEY and CDR2 is SMNVEV in the germline V gene (reference sequence). J lost 1 base, V lost 7 bases, and 11 bases had no gene match. The CDR3 is 17 amino acids. The CDR3: CASKKTAGTGSYNEQFF. In nucleotides, the CDR3 is TGTGCCAGCAAAAAAACAGCCGGGACAGGGTCCTACAATGAGCAGTTCTTC.

The genes are TRBV5-6 and TRBJ2-5; 8 bases align to TRBD1. With 6 bases clipped from V and 2 bases from J, the junction kept 3 bases outside the gene matches. The CDR3 is 13 amino acids. Germline CDR1 is SGHDT and CDR2 is YYEEEE. The CDR3, as DNA: TGTGCCAGCATCCGGACAGGGCAAGAGACCCAGTACTTC. This gives the protein CASIRTGQETQYF.

This CDR3 is CASSLGGGAPSYEQYF. The CDR3 region has the DNA TGTGCCAGCAGCTTAGGAGGCGGGGCTCCCTCCTACGAGCAGTACTTC. This chain links TRBV5-4 with TRBJ2-7; tentatively, D is TRBD2 (6 bases). The CDR3 extends over 16 amino acids. Germline V gene lookup returns CDR1 SGHNT and CDR2 YYREEE (reference sequence). Deletions cut 2 bases from V and 0 bases from J, with 15 bases between.

About this clone: At one end, the junction sequence differs from germline, possibly due to a read error. V gene TRBV11-3 combines with J gene TRBJ2-5; a weak D match, TRBD2 (7 bases). Germline V gene data show CDR1 as SGHNT and CDR2 as YENEEA. The CDR3 has 15 amino acids. CDR3 amino acids: CASSFRGGHQEAQYF. CDR3 coding DNA: TGTGCCAGCAGCTTCAGGGGAGGGCACCAAGAGGCCCAGTACTTC.

J is TRBJ2-2 and V is TRBV5-1; TRBD2 matches at 7 bases. V shed 5 bases and J 5 bases; nucleotides not matched to a gene: 6. This CDR3 contains 14 residues. Germline V CDR1 and CDR2: SGHRS, YFSETQ. The CDR3 spells CASRSAGETGELFF. The CDR3, as DNA: TGCGCCAGCAGGTCCGCGGGGGAAACCGGGGAGCTGTTTTTT.

The chain combines TRBV30 with TRBJ1-6; maybe TRBD1 (5 bases). The V and J ends lost 7 bases and 7 bases respectively, with 14 bases between them. CDR3 length: 13 amino acids. From germline, CDR1 is GTSNPN and CDR2 SVGIG (reference sequence). CDR3 in amino acids: CASAGGQNSPLHF. In DNA form, the CDR3 reads TGTGCCTCGGCGGGGGGTCAAAATTCACCCCTCCACTTT. Full variable domain (missing parts from reference TRBV30 and TRBJ1-6): SQTIHQWPATLVQPVGSPLSLECTVEGTSNPNLYWYRQAAGRGLQLLFYSVGIGQISSEVPQNLSASRPQDRQFILSSKKLLLSDSGFYLCASAGGQNSPLHFGNGTRLTVT.

The V gene is TRBV5-4, the J gene TRBJ1-2; no definite D call. The V and J ends lost 4 bases and 7 bases respectively, with 23 bases between them. CDR3 length: 16 amino acids. Germline lookup yields CDR1 SGHNT and CDR2 YYREEE (reference sequence). The CDR3 nucleotides are TGTGCCAGCAGCCAAGAGGGTGGCTTAGGAGTCTTTGGCTACACCTTC. It specifies CASSQEGGLGVFGYTF.

A single count supports this clone. The rearrangement links TRBV28 to TRBJ1-4; D remains ambiguous. The V gene's germline CDR1 is MDHEN and CDR2 SYDVKM. V lost 8 bases and J lost 4, with 14 bases in between. This CDR3 is built from 14 residues. The CDR3 DNA reads TGTGCCAGCGCTGATGCGGCTTTTAATGAAAAACTGTTTTTT. Translated: CASADAAFNEKLFF.